This is a list of T cell receptor beta chains from one sample in a study of OX40 agonist ivuxolimab in advanced cancers. Only in-frame clones appear in the TCRdb table, and some are missing; sequencing was by immunoSEQ multiplex PCR. The repertoire holds 74,000 or so clones, 89% seen once, with about 9.1% in the top ten. Sequencing used CD4+ or CD8+ T cells sorted from blood, obtained in a trial of the OX40 agonist ivuxolimab. The receptors were sampled from an adult with an advanced solid tumor such as melanoma, head and neck, liver or kidney cancer. Each CDR3 is given without its conserved first and last residue.

TRBJ2-7 | TRBV9 | ASSVGTVSYEQY
TRBJ1-5 | TRBV6-1 | ASRTTGDSQPQH
TRBJ1-1 | TRBV29-1 | SGQRTNTEAF
TRBJ2-7 | TRBV2 | ASSPQVKQY
TRBJ1-1 | TRBV2 | ASRRGGGLLRQTEAF
TRBJ1-1 | TRBV6-6 | ASTDRGRTEAF
TRBJ1-5 | TRBV18 | ASSQTTGQGGQPQH
TRBJ2-5 | TRBV7-9 | ASSRGRGETQY
TRBJ1-4 | TRBV28 | ASSPPIRQGNEKLF
TRBJ1-5 | TRBV5-5 | ASSSLPSASNQPQH
TRBJ2-7 | TRBV2 | ASIEGPASSYEQY
TRBJ2-5 | TRBV5-1 | ASSLGDRDQETQY
TRBJ1-1 | TRBV6-5 | ASSASVGSNTEAF
TRBJ1-6 | TRBV28 | ASSFRPEYNSPLH
TRBJ2-3 | TRBV29-1 | SAPRPSTDTQY
TRBJ2-5 | TRBV5-1 | ASSSLTGQETQY
TRBJ2-5 | TRBV2 | ASRVGGAGSETQY
TRBJ2-3 | TRBV5-1 | ASSPGTGRADTQY
TRBJ2-5 | TRBV29-1 | SSGGDGNQETQY
TRBJ1-1 | TRBV10-3 | AISSLPTGGTEAF
TRBJ2-7 | TRBV18 | ASSPPDGAGEQY
TRBJ1-5 | TRBV10-1 | ATPDYKSQH
TRBJ2-7 | TRBV6-5 | ASSYSRVGGLEQY
TRBJ2-2 | TRBV10-3 | ATLQRGAGELF
TRBJ2-7 | TRBV27 | ASSARLGSYEQY
TRBJ1-2 | TRBV10-3 | AIGTGYGYT
TRBJ2-5 | TRBV7-9 | ASSLSGSGETQY
TRBJ2-3 | TRBV5-1 | ASSVTSGTDTQY
TRBJ2-3 | TRBV11-2 | ASSLTSGVTDTQY
TRBJ1-1 | TRBV7-9 | ASSLDLDTEAF
TRBJ1-2 | TRBV18 | ASSPRTIAGYT
TRBJ2-5 | TRBV2 | ASSDLAGGSGTQY
TRBJ2-7 | TRBV28 | ASSLTGAPYEQY
TRBJ2-3 | TRBV5-4 | ASSLFGLAGGLGDTQY
TRBJ1-5 | TRBV19 | ASTTDLWSNQPQH
TRBJ2-1 | TRBV18 | ASSFTRGAYNEQF